The clone carrying this TCR beta chain appeared a few times. This may be a read error, as it is one base from a much larger clone. The CDR3 ends on some other residue instead of the conserved phenylalanine or tryptophan, so this is likely a read error. One entry per CDR3 protein results from TCRdb running MiXCR on the 5' RACE reads. The profile shows about 55,000 distinct CDR3 sequences, 4.2% of them singletons. The sample comes from a study of neurological immune-mediated disorders. Looking at the study overall: Among around 34 multiple sclerosis patients, roughly 31 were relapsing-remitting and 3 were secondary progressive.

Stored at -80 C, 2 million PBMCs were the source of the unsorted libraries. Material for sequencing was PBMCs. This sequence was found in a man aged 50-60 years with multiple sclerosis.

For the CDR3, the DNA is TGTGCCAGCAACAAAATGGAAACAGATACGCAGTATGTT. Translating gives CASNKMETDTQYV. This sequence joins TRBV12-3 or TRBV12-4 and TRBJ2-3; D gene uncertain. V lost 7 bases to trimming and J lost 3 bases, with 11 bases between them. The CDR3 is 13 amino acids.